This TCR beta chain was sequenced during a study of response to subunit inactivated influenza vaccine. General study results and limits: Few new T cells, the authors suggested, are recruited by each seasonal influenza vaccination.

As regards this clonotype: The target antigen is unknown.

The V gene's germline CDR1 is SGHNT and CDR2 YENEEA. V lost 5 bases and J lost 4; bases outside the gene matches: 13. This CDR3 is 16 amino acids long. TCRdb recomputed calls from the RT-PCR reads with MiXCR, one row per CDR3 protein. There are about 500,000 distinct CDR3 sequences in the sample; 16% occur only once, and less than 4% lies in the top ten. This TCR was sampled from a man between 50 and 69 years old who received an inactivated influenza vaccine. The sample in question was CD4+ T cells sorted from PBMCs, obtained roughly 24 months after vaccination. V and J are TRBV11-3 and TRBJ2-5; 7 positions match TRBD2. DNA of the CDR3: TGTGCCAGCAGCCACAGCGCGGGGAGGGGCGTAGAGACCCAGTACTTC. It is translated as CASSHSAGRGVETQYF. Variable domain in full (rest from reference TRBV11-3 and TRBJ2-5): EAGVVQSPRYKIIEKKQPVAFWCNPISGHNTLYWYLQNLGQGPELLIRYENEEAVDDSQLPKDRFSAERLKGVDSTLKIQPAELGDSAVYLCASSHSAGRGVETQYFGPGTRLLVL.